The rows below give T cell receptor beta chains drawn from one sample of a study of shared clonotypes between healthy human individuals. Repertoires were generated with immunoSEQ multiplex PCR, while TCRdb's copy carries only in-frame clones and drops some. The sample lists about 1,500,000 clones; roughly 96% were seen once. Sequencing was performed on naive CD4+ T cells sorted from blood. Receptors originate from a man aged 25 to 45 in good health. CDR3s include the opening cysteine and the closing phenylalanine or tryptophan. The order of the fields is J gene, CDR3 length, clone size, D gene, V gene, CDR3 DNA, CDR3 protein. D genes are given only for firm matches. Size is stated for part of the rows, as once, few or many counts, or as a class when the clone is expanded.

>TRBJ2-2|17|.|.|TRBV5-5
TGTGCCAGCAGCTTGGTGGCGCCGCGGACGAACACCGGGGAGCTGTTTTTT
CASSLVAPRTNTGELFF
>TRBJ2-3|18|.|TRBD2|TRBV4-3
TGCGCCAGCAGCCAAGTCGGGAAAGCGGGATCTAGCACAGATACGCAGTATTTT
CASSQVGKAGSSTDTQYF
>TRBJ2-7|15|.|TRBD2|TRBV6-5
TGTGCCAGCAGGCGTTTGACTAGCGGAGACTACGAGCAGTACTTC
CASRRLTSGDYEQYF
>TRBJ2-2|16|.|TRBD1|TRBV2
TGTGCCAGCAGTTCCTTCGGGACAGGGGGCGGTGGGGAGCTGTTTTTT
CASSSFGTGGGGELFF
>TRBJ2-4|14|.|TRBD1|TRBV9
TGTGCCAGCAGCGTAGGACAGGGACAAAACATTCAGTACTTC
CASSVGQGQNIQYF
>TRBJ2-2|16|.|.|TRBV9
TGTGCCAGCAGCGTATTCGTGGGCACGAACACCGGGGAGCTGTTTTTT
CASSVFVGTNTGELFF
>TRBJ1-2|8|.|.|TRBV3-2
TGTGCCACCTATGGCTACACCTTC
CATYGYTF
>TRBJ2-5|15|.|.|TRBV9
TGTGCCAGCAGCGTAGCGGGCAGCACCCAAGAGACCCAGTACTTC
CASSVAGSTQETQYF
>TRBJ2-7|14|.|.|TRBV7-2
TGTGCCAGCAGCTTAGTGGGGGGCGGGTACGAGCAGTACTTC
CASSLVGGGYEQYF
>TRBJ1-1|13|.|.|TRBV5-1
TGCGCCAGCAGCTTGGGGGGGCGTACTGAAGCTTTCTTT
CASSLGGRTEAFF
>TRBJ2-7|14|.|.|TRBV5-1
TGCGCCAGCAGCTTTCGCGGGGACCCCTACGAGCAGTACTTC
CASSFRGDPYEQYF
>TRBJ1-1|15|.|.|TRBV5-5
TGTGCCAGCAGCTTGGGGGGGGCGAGGACCACTGAAGCTTTCTTT
CASSLGGARTTEAFF
>TRBJ1-1|12|.|.|TRBV2
TGTGCCAGCAAGCAGGGCAACACTGAAGCTTTCTTT
CASKQGNTEAFF
>TRBJ1-5|13|.|.|TRBV2
TGTGCCAGCGTCGGCAGGGAATCTCAGCCCCAGCATTTT
CASVGRESQPQHF
>TRBJ2-7|13|.|.|TRBV19
TGTGCCAGTAGTAGCCGGACCCTGGGCGAGCAGTACTTC
CASSSRTLGEQYF
>TRBJ2-1|11|.|.|TRBV6-5
TGTGCCAGCAGGCGGTCGGGGGAGCAGTTCTTC
CASRRSGEQFF
>TRBJ2-2|16|.|.|TRBV5-1
TGCGCCAGCAGCTTCGACGGGAGAGTGAACACCGGGGAGCTGTTTTTT
CASSFDGRVNTGELFF
>TRBJ2-3|14|once|.|TRBV7-3
TGTGCCAGCAGCTGGAACGCAGGACGGGATACGCAGTATTTT
CASSWNAGRDTQYF
>TRBJ2-2|17|.|TRBD2|TRBV9
TGTGCCAGCAGCGAACGGACTAGCGGGATGAACACCGGGGAGCTGTTTTTT
CASSERTSGMNTGELFF
>TRBJ2-1|15|.|TRBD2|TRBV2
TGTGCCAGCAGGGCCGGGACTAGCGGAAGCAATGAGCAGTTCTTC
CASRAGTSGSNEQFF
>TRBJ2-1|20|.|TRBD2|TRBV19
TGTGCCAGTAGTATAGTGGGACTAGCGGGAGCCTTGTCCTCCTACAATGAGCAGTTCTTC
CASSIVGLAGALSSYNEQFF
>TRBJ2-3|16|.|.|TRBV7-6
TGTGCCAGCAGCTACCGAGGGCGATTCGCCACAGATACGCAGTATTTT
CASSYRGRFATDTQYF
>TRBJ2-5|13|.|.|TRBV30
TGTGCCTGGAGTCCCTCTAGTCTCCAGACCCAGTACTTC
CAWSPSSLQTQYF
>TRBJ2-7|17|.|.|TRBV5-4
TGTGCCAGCAGTTGGGGAGCCTCCGGGGGCGTCTCCTACGAGCAGTACTTC
CASSWGASGGVSYEQYF